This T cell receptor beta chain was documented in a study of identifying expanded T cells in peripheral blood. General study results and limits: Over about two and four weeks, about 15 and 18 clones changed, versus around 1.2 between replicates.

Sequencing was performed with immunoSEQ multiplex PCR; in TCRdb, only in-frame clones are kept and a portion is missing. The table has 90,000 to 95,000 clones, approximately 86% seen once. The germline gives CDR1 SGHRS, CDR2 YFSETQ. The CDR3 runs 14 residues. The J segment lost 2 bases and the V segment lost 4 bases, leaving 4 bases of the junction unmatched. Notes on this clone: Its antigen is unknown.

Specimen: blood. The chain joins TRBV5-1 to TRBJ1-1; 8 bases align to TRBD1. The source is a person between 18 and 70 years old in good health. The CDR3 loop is CASSPGGYNTEAFF. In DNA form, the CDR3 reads TGCGCCAGCAGCCCAGGGGGCTACAACACTGAAGCTTTCTTT.